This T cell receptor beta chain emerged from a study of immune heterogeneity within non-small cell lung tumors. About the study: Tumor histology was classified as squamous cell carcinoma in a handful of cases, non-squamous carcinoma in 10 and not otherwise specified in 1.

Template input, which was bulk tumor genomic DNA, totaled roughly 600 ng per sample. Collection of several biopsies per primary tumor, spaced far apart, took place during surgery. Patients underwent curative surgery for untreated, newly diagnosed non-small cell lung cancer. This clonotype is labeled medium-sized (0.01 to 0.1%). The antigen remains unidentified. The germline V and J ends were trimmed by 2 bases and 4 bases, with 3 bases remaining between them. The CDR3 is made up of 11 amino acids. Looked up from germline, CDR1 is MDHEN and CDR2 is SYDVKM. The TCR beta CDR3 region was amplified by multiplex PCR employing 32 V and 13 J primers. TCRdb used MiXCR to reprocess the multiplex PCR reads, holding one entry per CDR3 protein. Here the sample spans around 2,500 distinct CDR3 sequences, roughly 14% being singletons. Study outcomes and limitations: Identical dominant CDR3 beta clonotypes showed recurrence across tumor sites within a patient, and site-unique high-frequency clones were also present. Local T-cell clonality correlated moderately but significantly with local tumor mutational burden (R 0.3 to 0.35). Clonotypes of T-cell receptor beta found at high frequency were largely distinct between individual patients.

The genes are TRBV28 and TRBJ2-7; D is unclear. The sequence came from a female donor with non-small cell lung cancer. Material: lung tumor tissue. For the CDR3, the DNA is TGTGCCAGCAGTTTAGGGTACGAGCAGTACTTC. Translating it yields CASSLGYEQYF.